This is a list of T cell receptor beta chains from one sample in a study of T cells in Graves' hyperthyroidism and ophthalmopathy. TCRdb passed the multiplex PCR reads through MiXCR, listing each CDR3 protein once. This sample carries hundreds of thousands of distinct CDR3 sequences, around 20% of them seen once, and the ten largest clones take 34%. The sequencing sample was made of blood. All receptors derive from a man younger than 45 with Graves' ophthalmopathy. Both conserved end residues are part of each CDR3. D genes are given only for firm matches. Rows give clone size only sometimes, using once, few, many, or a class for an expanded clone.

TRBD2	TRBV28	TRBJ2-3	many	CASSFGARFQREGSTDTQYF	TGTGCCAGCAGTTTTGGGGCACGGTTTCAGCGGGAGGGTAGCACAGATACGCAGTATTTT
TRBD1	TRBV5-1	TRBJ2-6	NA	CASSPRTGVDGANVLTF	TGCGCCAGCAGCCCCAGGACAGGGGTGGATGGGGCCAACGTCCTGACTTTC
TRBD2	TRBV7-2	TRBJ2-2	NA	CASSFVLAGDTGELFF	TGTGCCAGCAGCTTCGTACTAGCGGGAGACACCGGGGAGCTGTTTTTT
NA	TRBV12-3/TRBV12-4	TRBJ1-5	many	CASSRENQPQHF	TGTGCCAGCTCCAGGGAGAATCAGCCCCAGCATTTT
TRBD1	TRBV11-3	TRBJ2-5	few	CASSLSGTGGVETQYF	TGTGCCAGCAGCTTATCCGGGACAGGGGGCGTGGAGACCCAGTACTTC
TRBD1	TRBV6-5	TRBJ2-7	NA	CASSSGTGGREQYF	TGTGCCAGCAGTTCCGGGACAGGGGGCCGGGAGCAGTACTTC
NA	TRBV5-5	TRBJ2-7	NA	CASSSRGRGTRSYEQYF	TGTGCCAGCAGCTCCAGGGGACGCGGGACCCGCTCCTACGAGCAGTACTTC
TRBD1	TRBV7-9	TRBJ1-3	NA	CASRSDRGSGNTIYF	TGTGCCAGCAGGTCGGACAGGGGGAGTGGAAACACCATATATTTT
NA	TRBV20-1	TRBJ2-7	few	CSARQGIYEQYF	TGCAGTGCTAGACAGGGAATATACGAGCAGTACTTC
TRBD1	TRBV15	TRBJ2-2	few	CATSSGTENTGELFF	TGTGCCACCAGCTCCGGGACAGAGAACACCGGGGAGCTGTTTTTT
TRBD1	TRBV25-1	TRBJ1-2	few	CASSDQGAVDYGYTF	TGTGCCAGCAGTGACCAGGGGGCGGTCGACTATGGCTACACCTTC
NA	TRBV27	TRBJ2-5	few	CASSLSHLGHGLKETQYF	TGTGCCAGCAGTTTATCGCATTTGGGACATGGCCTAAAAGAGACCCAGTACTTC
TRBD2	TRBV7-2	TRBJ2-7	many	CASRPGGGGASYEQYF	TGTGCCAGCAGGCCCGGGGGGGGCGGGGCCTCCTACGAGCAGTACTTC
NA	TRBV19	TRBJ2-1	NA	CASSIGRVSNEQFF	TGTGCCAGTAGTATAGGAAGAGTAAGCAATGAGCAGTTCTTC
TRBD2	TRBV30	TRBJ2-7	few	CAWSERGTYEQYF	TGTGCCTGGAGTGAGCGGGGGACCTACGAGCAGTACTTC
TRBD1	TRBV30	TRBJ2-7	NA	CAWAPGTDTYEQYF	TGTGCCTGGGCCCCGGGGACAGATACCTACGAGCAGTACTTC
TRBD2	TRBV18	TRBJ2-1	many	CASSLTSGSGNEQFF	TGTGCCAGCTCACTGACTAGCGGGAGCGGCAATGAGCAGTTCTTC
TRBD2	TRBV20-1	TRBJ2-7	NA	CSARPGTSGSGKQYF	TGCAGTGCTAGACCCGGGACTAGCGGGTCGGGGAAGCAGTACTTC
NA	TRBV11-1	TRBJ2-7	NA	CASSPHGPYEQYF	TGTGCCAGCAGCCCTCACGGGCCCTACGAGCAGTACTTC
NA	TRBV2	TRBJ1-4	many	CASSEAARKLFF	TGTGCCAGCAGTGAAGCGGCCAGAAAACTGTTTTTT
NA	TRBV6-2/TRBV6-3	TRBJ1-3	few	CASSYQLDSGGSGNTIYF	TGTGCCAGCAGTTACCAACTTGACAGTGGAGGCTCGGGAAACACCATATATTTT
NA	TRBV7-6	TRBJ2-1	NA	CASSFGGTATYNEQFF	TGTGCCAGCAGCTTTGGCGGGACGGCTACCTACAATGAGCAGTTCTTC
TRBD2	TRBV7-6	TRBJ2-3	NA	CASSPLIAGGSTDTQYF	TGTGCCAGCAGCCCTCTAATAGCGGGAGGATCCACAGATACGCAGTATTTT
TRBD2	TRBV2	TRBJ2-7	few	CASRGLAGARSYEQYF	TGTGCCAGCAGAGGACTAGCGGGAGCGCGCTCCTACGAGCAGTACTTC
NA	TRBV11-2	TRBJ2-7	many	CASSSGHTRTYEQYF	TGTGCCAGCAGCTCCGGACACACAAGGACTTACGAGCAGTACTTC
TRBD2	TRBV4-2	TRBJ2-3	NA	CASSQESPTSGRAFTQYF	TGTGCCAGCAGCCAAGAGTCGCCAACTAGCGGGAGGGCCTTTACGCAGTATTTT
NA	TRBV28	TRBJ2-7	many	CASSLIGDSEQYF	TGTGCCAGCAGTTTAATCGGGGACTCCGAGCAGTACTTC
NA	TRBV5-1	TRBJ1-1	few	CASREGKDTEAFF	TGCGCCAGCCGCGAGGGGAAAGACACTGAAGCTTTCTTT
NA	TRBV20-1	TRBJ2-1	few	CSARVRQSRASEQFF	TGCAGTGCTAGAGTTCGACAGTCCCGCGCCAGTGAGCAGTTCTTC
NA	TRBV29-1	TRBJ1-2	once	CSVDSGLYGYTF	TGCAGCGTTGATAGCGGGCTTTATGGCTACACCTTC
NA	TRBV20-1	TRBJ2-7	NA	CSGRGSSYEQYF	TGCAGTGGTAGGGGTAGCTCCTACGAGCAGTACTTC
TRBD2	TRBV20-1	TRBJ2-3	few	CSARGLAGITSTDTQYF	TGCAGTGCTAGAGGTCTAGCGGGGATTACTAGCACAGATACGCAGTATTTT
TRBD1	TRBV6-2/TRBV6-3	TRBJ2-3	few	CASSGPVYRGRPTDTQYF	TGTGCCAGCAGTGGGCCGGTGTACAGGGGGCGCCCCACAGATACGCAGTATTTT
NA	TRBV19	TRBJ1-2	NA	CASSPPGNVYGYTF	TGTGCCAGTAGTCCGCCCGGAAATGTCTATGGCTACACCTTC
TRBD2	TRBV14	TRBJ2-7	few	CASSLMTSGRSYEQYF	TGTGCCAGCAGCCTTATGACTAGCGGGAGATCTTACGAGCAGTACTTC
TRBD2	TRBV24-1	TRBJ2-1	few	CATSDSGRHYNEQFF	TGTGCCACCAGTGATAGCGGGAGACATTACAATGAGCAGTTCTTC
NA	TRBV13	TRBJ2-2	few	CASRPRGESGELFF	TGCGCCAGCAGGCCCAGGGGGGAGTCCGGGGAGCTGTTTTTT
NA	TRBV7-2	TRBJ2-5	many	CASRSTSSHETQYF	TGTGCCAGCAGGAGCACTAGCTCCCACGAGACCCAGTACTTC
NA	TRBV28	TRBJ2-7	many	CASSLKPAGWGEQYF	TGTGCCAGCAGTTTAAAGCCCGCGGGCTGGGGAGAGCAGTACTTC
TRBD2	TRBV28	TRBJ2-1	many	CASSWPTSGRARSYNEQFF	TGTGCCAGCAGTTGGCCGACTAGCGGGAGGGCCAGGTCCTACAATGAGCAGTTCTTC
NA	TRBV5-1	TRBJ1-2	NA	CASSLGGGLDGYTF	TGCGCCAGCAGCTTGGGAGGGGGGCTCGATGGCTACACCTTC
NA	TRBV2	TRBJ1-2	NA	CAREGGGNGGYTF	TGTGCCAGAGAGGGGGGGGGCAATGGTGGCTACACCTTC